This TCR beta chain came from a study of T cell repertoires in cytomegalovirus infection. As for the study in general: It was recently identified HLA-C-restricted and well-studied HLA-B-restricted CMV epitopes that the study used. Indications came from public TCR beta signatures; they pointed to CMV infection and to a matching HLA type. Overall study results and limits: Cumulated frequencies of public TCR beta families served to identify carriers of CMV plus the relevant HLA. HLA-C-restricted CMV-specific TCR beta clonotypes prevailed in the ex vivo response.

This clonotype was observed a few times. The antigen is not known. MiXCR was run by TCRdb on the reads, yielding one entry per CDR3 protein. The table shows a few hundred thousand distinct CDR3 sequences, with about 42% occurring only once. V was clipped by 7 bases and J by 5 bases; unmatched bases: 4. There are 13 residues in the CDR3. Germline values: CDR1 SGHVT, CDR2 SQSDAQ. The starting material was cultured PBMCs, obtained from culture after CMV antigen stimulation. The TCR originated in a human donor in good health (CMV status not recorded). Some clones in this sample may be carry-over from other donors' samples. The rearrangement joins TRBV7-4 to TRBJ2-2; 7 positions agree with TRBD1. This CDR3 reads CASTTTGTGELFF. CDR3 sequence (DNA): TGTGCCAGCACCACGACAGGGACCGGGGAGCTGTTTTTT.